This entry lists 2 T cell receptor beta chains sequenced from one sample in a study of cytomegalovirus exposure and HLA in healthy donors. With 60 Vbeta and 13 Jbeta primers, the PCR was carried out. Sequencing used immunoSEQ multiplex PCR; TCRdb keeps in-frame clones, though not all of them. This table holds roughly 140,000 clones, 55% to 70% found once. The sequenced sample was PBMCs. The origin of the receptors is a woman in her fifties or sixties in good health and CMV-seropositive.

This clone came up a few times. The V gene is TRBV5-4, the J gene TRBJ2-5; no clear D gene. Near its end, the DNA agrees better with TRBJ2-7, so the J call may be wrong. Germline CDR1 reads SGHNT; CDR2 reads YYREEE (reference sequence). This CDR3 contains 12 residues. CDR3 DNA: TGTGCCCCCCGGTCCCTAGCCTACGAGCAGTACTTC. Protein: CAPRSLAYEQYF.

This chain links TRBV28 with TRBJ2-5, with 9 bases that match TRBD2. V lost 2 bases, J lost 0 bases, and 7 bases stayed unmatched. This CDR3 has 17 amino acids. Looked up from germline, CDR1 is MDHEN and CDR2 is SYDVKM. The DNA of the CDR3 is TGTGCCAGCAGTTTAGCGGGAGGGCCGAAGTACCAAGAGACCCAGTACTTC. Translating it yields CASSLAGGPKYQETQYF.